These 16 T cell receptor beta chains came from one sample sequenced in a study of control samples from healthy donors and cancer patients. TCRdb keeps only in-frame clones here, not all; method: immunoSEQ multiplex PCR. The repertoire has roughly 160,000 clones, around 88% of them found once; the top ten carry around 5%. The material sequenced was blood. The receptors stem from a woman in her 30s in good health.

The chain has TRBV10-3 and TRBJ2-1; no definite D call. V gave up 2 bases and J gave up 10 bases, with 15 bases separating them. The CDR3 is 14 amino acids. Germline V lookup: CDR1 ENHRY, CDR2 SYGVKD. The CDR3 region has the DNA TGTGCCATCAGTGAGCTGGGAACACGGCCGGAGCAGTTCTTC. It is translated as CAISELGTRPEQFF.

The V and J genes are TRBV21-1 and TRBJ2-7; TRBD1, the D gene given by the table, was not confirmed from the DNA. TRBV21-1 is recorded as a pseudogene. The CDR3 is 17 amino acids. In DNA form, the CDR3 reads TGTGCCAGCAGCAAAAACCACAGGCACCCGGAGCGTCCGGAGCAGTACTTC. Amino acid sequence: CASSKNHRHPERPEQYF.

This sequence joins TRBV5-1 and TRBJ1-1; D gene unclear. The CDR3 runs to 12 residues. The ends were cut back, 5 bases at V and 8 bases at J, with 13 bases in the middle. CDR1 is SGHRS, CDR2 YFSETQ, per germline. Here the CDR3 reads CASSSSGPEAFF. Here the CDR3 DNA reads TGCGCCAGCAGTTCCTCGGGTCCCGAAGCTTTCTTT.

This chain connects TRBV30 to TRBJ2-1; 10 bases match TRBD2. The CDR3 runs to 15 residues. The J segment lost 0 bases and the V segment lost 3 bases, leaving 2 bases of the junction unmatched. Germline CDR1 and CDR2: GTSNPN and SVGIG (reference sequence). This CDR3 is CAWRAGGASYNEQFF. The CDR3 DNA reads TGTGCCTGGAGAGCGGGGGGGGCCTCCTACAATGAGCAGTTCTTC.

The CDR3 here is CASSTGQNEKLFF. The CDR3 nucleotides read TGCGCCAGCAGCACCGGACAGAATGAAAAACTGTTTTTT. The gene calls are TRBV5-1 and TRBJ1-4, with D possibly TRBD1 on 6 matching bases. The ends were cut back, 4 bases at V and 5 bases at J, with 9 bases in the middle. Germline CDR1 SGHRS, CDR2 YFSETQ. This CDR3 has 13 residues.

The chain is built from TRBV6-5 and TRBJ1-6, with TRBD1 as a possible D gene (6 bases). V was trimmed by 7 bases and J by 7 bases, leaving 17 bases between them. The germline gives CDR1 MNHEY, CDR2 SVGAGI. The CDR3 has 15 residues. The CDR3 region has the DNA TGTGCCAGCATTGCTTCCGGGACACTCAATTCACCCCTCCACTTT. It is translated as CASIASGTLNSPLHF.

This clone was seen just once. The genes are TRBV5-1 and TRBJ2-5; 9 nucleotides match TRBD1. The V gene's germline CDR1 is SGHRS and CDR2 YFSETQ. V shed 4 bases, J shed 5 bases, and the junction held 9 bases outside the gene matches. The CDR3 has 15 amino acids. The CDR3 protein is CASSGQGSISETQYF. Written as DNA, the CDR3 is TGCGCCAGCAGCGGACAGGGGTCGATTTCCGAGACCCAGTACTTC.

The rearrangement links TRBV19 to TRBJ1-2, with D possibly being TRBD1 (5 bases). CDR1 LNHDA and CDR2 SQIVND come from the germline V gene (reference sequence). CDR3 length equals 15 residues. V was clipped by 5 bases and J by 5 bases, with 18 bases between them. CDR3 loop: CASSLGTVPPYGYTF. CDR3 DNA sequence: TGTGCCAGTAGTCTAGGGACGGTACCGCCTTATGGCTACACCTTC.

The chain couples TRBV7-9 to TRBJ1-2, with D tentatively TRBD1 (6 bases). V lost 3 bases, J lost 4 bases, and 15 bases lay in between. Germline V gives CDR1 SEHNR, CDR2 FQNEAQ (reference sequence). The CDR3 is 15 residues long. The CDR3, as DNA: TGTGCCAGCAGCTTCGGCAGGGGTGGCCCCTATGGCTACACCTTC. Its protein is CASSFGRGGPYGYTF. Supplemented by reference TRBV7-9 and TRBJ1-2, the full variable domain reads DTGVSQNPRHKITKRGQNVTFRCDPISEHNRLYWYRQTLGQGPEFLTYFQNEAQLEKSRLLSDRFSAERPKGSFSTLEIQRTEQGDSAMYLCASSFGRGGPYGYTFGSGTRLTVV.

The gene calls are TRBV30 and TRBJ1-2; D ambiguous. Germline V gene sequence: CDR1 GTSNPN, CDR2 SVGIG (reference sequence). This CDR3 region has 15 residues. V lost 3 bases to trimming and J lost 6 bases, with 20 bases between them. DNA of the CDR3: TGTGCCTGGAGACGACCGGACCGTGAACTGGATGGCTACACCTTC. This codes for CAWRRPDRELDGYTF.

V and J are TRBV7-8 and TRBJ2-1; D is undetermined. V shed 0 bases and J shed 6 bases, with 9 bases lying between them. The CDR3 spans 14 residues. Germline values: CDR1 SGHVS, CDR2 FQNEAQ. CDR3 nucleotides: TGTGCCAGCAGCTTAGCGGTAGGGTCCAATGAGCAGTTCTTC. Translated: CASSLAVGSNEQFF.

This chain uses TRBV5-1 with TRBJ2-7, with D possibly matching TRBD1 (7 bases). The CDR3 contains 16 residues. Germline V lookup: CDR1 SGHRS, CDR2 YFSETQ. The V and J ends lost 2 bases and 0 bases respectively, with 15 bases between them. The CDR3 coding sequence is TGCGCCAGCAGCTTCGGGCAGGGGGGTTTCTCCTACGAGCAGTACTTC. Translated, it gives CASSFGQGGFSYEQYF. The full variable domain, in which reference TRBV5-1 and TRBJ2-7 provide the parts outside the CDR3, is KAGVTQTPRYLIKTRGQQVTLSCSPISGHRSVSWYQQTPGQGLQFLFEYFSETQRNKGNFPGRFSGRQFSNSRSEMNVSTLELGDSALYLCASSFGQGGFSYEQYFGPGTRLTVT.

V and J are TRBV7-9 and TRBJ2-1; 8 nucleotides agree with TRBD1. V dropped 6 bases and J dropped 1; count of bases not matched to a gene: 5. The CDR3 sequence is 15 residues long. Looked up from germline, CDR1 is SEHNR and CDR2 is FQNEAQ (reference sequence). This chain's CDR3 is CASRAQGASYNEQFF. The CDR3 nucleotides are TGTGCCAGCAGGGCGCAGGGGGCGTCCTACAATGAGCAGTTCTTC.

The genes are TRBV30 and TRBJ1-5; TRBD1 matches 7 bases. The CDR3 extends over 15 amino acids. Germline CDR1 and CDR2: GTSNPN and SVGIG (reference sequence). Losses at the gene ends were 2 bases for V and 9 bases for J; bases not matched to a gene: 13. The CDR3 DNA is TGTGCCTGGAGTCCCCCGGACAGGTTCCTGTTGCCCCAGCATTTT. It yields the protein CAWSPPDRFLLPQHF.

The V gene is TRBV19, the J gene TRBJ2-7; 11 positions agree with TRBD1. The CDR3 contains 15 residues. The V gene's germline CDR1 is LNHDA and CDR2 SQIVND (reference sequence). V was pared by 5 bases and J by 4 bases, with 7 bases of the junction left unmatched. The CDR3 region is CASSLKGQGGYEQYF. DNA of the CDR3: TGTGCCAGTAGTTTAAAGGGACAGGGGGGATACGAGCAGTACTTC.

The chain links TRBV5-1 to TRBJ2-1, with TRBD2 matching over 9 bases. Per the germline V gene, CDR1 is SGHRS and CDR2 is YFSETQ. V lost 4 bases to trimming and J lost 7 bases; unmatched junction nucleotides: 9. The CDR3 sequence is 15 residues long. The CDR3 here is CASSPGTSFGNEQFF. CDR3 in DNA: TGCGCCAGCAGCCCCGGGACTAGCTTCGGAAATGAGCAGTTCTTC.